A single sample is the source of the 9 T cell receptor beta chains below, sequenced in a study of PD-1 blockade in classical Hodgkin lymphoma. The assay was immunoSEQ multiplex PCR, and TCRdb's table has in-frame clones only and misses some. The sample has 20,000 to 25,000 clones, roughly 80% seen once; the top ten hold approximately 8%. Relapse after autologous stem cell transplantation occurred in every patient, and brentuximab vedotin exposure varied. This material consisted of peripheral blood mononuclear cells (PBMCs), taken before the second cycle of nivolumab. These receptors all stem from a human donor with classical Hodgkin lymphoma.

This clone was counted a few times. The CDR3 loop reads CASSQLRGDYGYTF. The CDR3 bases are TGCGCCAGCAGCCAACTCCGGGGAGACTATGGCTACACCTTC. This rearrangement joins TRBV4-1 to TRBJ1-2; D uncertain. This CDR3 region has 14 residues. Germline V gene sequence: CDR1 MGHRA, CDR2 YSYEKL. V was pared by 2 bases and J by 3 bases, with 10 bases between.

The chain couples TRBV6-5 to TRBJ2-3; maybe TRBD1 (7 bases). This CDR3 is 16 amino acids long. Germline CDR1 is MNHEY and CDR2 is SVGAGI. The ends were cut back, 4 bases at V and 4 bases at J, with 18 bases in the middle. Here the CDR3 DNA reads TGTGCCAGCAGTTGGCAGGGGGGAAGTTGGGCAGATACGCAGTATTTT. It encodes CASSWQGGSWADTQYF.

The V gene is TRBV9, the J gene TRBJ2-5; D uncertain. The V and J ends lost 0 bases and 5 bases respectively, with 14 bases between them. Germline loops: CDR1 SGDLS, CDR2 YYNGEE. The CDR3 length is 15 residues. DNA for the CDR3: TGTGCCAGCAGCGTAGAGGGTTGGTACGGGGAGACCCAGTACTTC. Translated: CASSVEGWYGETQYF.

The V call is TRBV7-2, the J call TRBJ2-3; D is unresolved. The germline CDR1 and CDR2 sequences are SGHTA and FQGNSA. Trimming removed 1 base from V and 7 bases from J, with 12 bases in between. CDR3 length: 14 amino acids. The CDR3 DNA sequence: TGTGCCAGCAGCTTAGGACTCCTCATGTATACGCAGTATTTT. Its protein is CASSLGLLMYTQYF.

The CDR3 nucleotides read TGTGCCAGCAGCCAAACACCTAACTATGGCTACACCTTC. Its protein is CASSQTPNYGYTF. The genes are TRBV5-6 and TRBJ1-2, with D uncertain. The germline gives CDR1 SGHDT, CDR2 YYEEEE. CDR3 size: 13 residues. Trimming took off 4 bases at V and 0 bases at J, with 7 bases between the two ends.

Details on this clone: The same CDR3 arises from other DNA sequences in this sample as well. The chain links TRBV9 to TRBJ2-7; unclear D gene. This CDR3 spans 13 amino acids. Germline V gives CDR1 SGDLS, CDR2 YYNGEE. Trimming took 0 bases from V and 2 from J, leaving 6 bases between them. The CDR3 DNA reads as TGTGCCAGCAGCGTAGGTCCAACCTACGAGCAGTACTTC. Translating gives CASSVGPTYEQYF.

CDR3 amino acids: CASSRGNTQYF. The CDR3 bases are TGTGCCAGCAGTAGGGGGAATACGCAGTATTTT. The J gene is TRBJ2-3, the V gene TRBV7-3, with a weak D call TRBD1 (6 bases). The V gene's germline CDR1 is SGHTA and CDR2 FQGTGA. The CDR3 consists of 11 residues. The V end was cut by 6 bases, the J end by 7 bases, with 8 bases between.

This chain connects TRBV11-2 to TRBJ1-4; 7 bases are shared with TRBD1. V was clipped by 1 base and J by 4 bases; unmatched bases: 3. The length of the CDR3 is 15 residues. Germline loops: CDR1 SGHAT, CDR2 FQNNGV. CDR3 bases: TGTGCCAGCAGCTTAGGGGGGGACAGTAATGAAAAACTGTTTTTT. Its protein product is CASSLGGDSNEKLFF.

This clone was counted once. This chain links TRBV30 with TRBJ2-3, with D possibly TRBD2 on 6 matching bases. The CDR3 sequence is 13 residues long. V was shortened by 5 bases and J by 4 bases, with 13 bases between the two germline ends. Germline CDR1 and CDR2: GTSNPN and SVGIG (reference sequence). This CDR3 is CAWETRGADTQYF. The CDR3 coding sequence is TGTGCCTGGGAGACTAGAGGGGCAGATACGCAGTATTTT.